The 25 T cell receptor beta chains in this list originate from one sample, sequenced in a study of monozygotic twins with inflammatory bowel disease. Each CDR3 protein gets one entry in TCRdb, which reprocessed the 5' RACE reads and gives no DNA. The sample yields 150,000 to 200,000 distinct CDR3 sequences, of which the top ten take up around 6.8%. The sample taken for sequencing was blood. Every receptor here comes from a human donor with ulcerative colitis or Crohn's disease, or a healthy co-twin of an affected twin (not recorded which).

CDR3: CAIQRAKITDTQYF. This chain uses TRBV10-3 with TRBJ2-3; TCRdb calls TRBD2, which cannot be checked without DNA. CDR3 size: 14 residues. Looked up from germline, CDR1 is ENHRY and CDR2 is SYGVKD.

The chain employs TRBV6-2 or TRBV6-3 and TRBJ2-1; TCRdb indicates TRBD1, and absent DNA this call remains unverified. The CDR3 sequence is 14 residues long. The germline V gene encodes CDR1 MNHEY and CDR2 SVGEGT. Here the CDR3 reads CASSRQGGENEQFF.

The chain has TRBV11-2 and TRBJ2-5; checking the TCRdb D call of TRBD1 is not possible without DNA. This CDR3 contains 14 residues. Per germline, CDR1 SGHAT and CDR2 FQNNGV. The CDR3 reads CASSLEGHGETQYF.

This chain joins TRBV5-6 and TRBJ2-1; TCRdb lists TRBD1, though no DNA is available to test this call. CDR3 length: 16 amino acids. Germline V gene sequence: CDR1 SGHDT, CDR2 YYEEEE. The CDR3 reads CASSLASRGLNNEQFF. The variable domain in full, with the rest retrieved from reference TRBV5-6 and TRBJ2-1, is DAGVTQSPTHLIKTRGQQVTLRCSPKSGHDTVSWYQQALGQGPQFIFQYYEEEERQRGNFPDRFSGHQFPNYSSELNVNALLLGDSALYLCASSLASRGLNNEQFFGPGTRLTVL.

V usage is TRBV20-1 and J usage is TRBJ1-1; there is no DNA to check the TCRdb D call of TRBD1. The CDR3 covers 13 residues. Per germline, CDR1 DFQATT and CDR2 SNEGSKA (reference sequence). CDR3 loop: CSAEDRANTEAFF.

The V and J genes are TRBV28 and TRBJ1-3. In germline, CDR1 is MDHEN, CDR2 SYDVKM. The CDR3 runs to 16 residues. The CDR3 protein is CASSPRATYSGNTIYF.

The chain carries TRBV10-2 and TRBJ2-3; TCRdb gives TRBD1 as the D gene, but with no DNA this cannot be confirmed. The CDR3 has 14 amino acids. Germline CDR1 and CDR2: WSHSY and SAAADI. The CDR3 loop reads CASRAGDGTDTQYF.

The chain recombines TRBV5-6 with TRBJ2-5; TCRdb designates TRBD1, a call that cannot be tested without DNA. The CDR3 has 13 residues. Germline CDR1 reads SGHDT; CDR2 reads YYEEEE. The CDR3 protein is CASSPQDQETQYF.

V is TRBV6-1 and J is TRBJ1-2; TCRdb selects TRBD1, and the lack of DNA leaves this call unchecked. The CDR3 consists of 11 residues. From germline, CDR1 is MNHNS and CDR2 SASEGT. The chain's CDR3 is CASNRISGYTF.

The V gene is TRBV7-9, the J gene TRBJ2-7; TCRdb picks TRBD1, but there is no DNA to check that call. The CDR3 has 16 amino acids. Per the germline V gene, CDR1 is SEHNR and CDR2 is FQNEAQ (reference sequence). This CDR3 is CASSPTEGASSYEQYF. Full variable domain (outside the CDR3, taken from reference TRBV7-9 and TRBJ2-7): DTGVSQNPRHKITKRGQNVTFRCDPISEHNRLYWYRQTLGQGPEFLTYFQNEAQLEKSRLLSDRFSAERPKGSFSTLEIQRTEQGDSAMYLCASSPTEGASSYEQYFGPGTRLTVT.

The chain recombines TRBV30 with TRBJ1-1; the TCRdb call, TRBD1, lacks DNA for checking. Germline V CDR1 and CDR2: GTSNPN, SVGIG (reference sequence). The CDR3 spans 13 residues. CDR3 amino acids: CAFTGPGNTEAFF.

This rearrangement joins TRBV5-1 to TRBJ2-3; without DNA, the TCRdb call of TRBD1 cannot be checked. This CDR3 comprises 14 residues. The V gene's germline CDR1 is SGHRS and CDR2 YFSETQ. CDR3 sequence reads: CASSTPGGTDTQYF.

V gene TRBV27 combines with J gene TRBJ1-5; with no DNA, the TCRdb D assignment of TRBD1 cannot be verified. The CDR3 consists of 15 residues. The germline V gene encodes CDR1 MNHEY and CDR2 SMNVEV (reference sequence). The CDR3 protein is CASSSGPGWDQPQHF.

The rearrangement uses TRBV2 and TRBJ2-7. Germline V gene lookup returns CDR1 SNHLY and CDR2 FYNNEI. This CDR3 is 14 amino acids long. The CDR3 region is CASSGQVRQNEQYF.

This CDR3 reads CASSAGLAGDQETQYF. The rearrangement joins TRBV19 to TRBJ2-5; TCRdb returns TRBD2, unconfirmable since there is no DNA. The CDR3 runs to 16 residues. The germline V gene has CDR1 LNHDA and CDR2 SQIVND (reference sequence). Combining the CDR3 with reference TRBV19 and TRBJ2-5 gives the whole variable domain DGGITQSPKYLFRKEGQNVTLSCEQNLNHDAMYWYRQDPGQGLRLIYYSQIVNDFQKGDIAEGYSVSREKKESFPLTVTSAQKNPTAFYLCASSAGLAGDQETQYFGPGTRLLVL.

The chain has TRBV10-3 and TRBJ2-7; lacking DNA, the TRBD1 call made by TCRdb goes unchecked. CDR1 ENHRY and CDR2 SYGVKD come from the germline V gene. The length of the CDR3 is 15 residues. The CDR3 here is CAISAAGDVSYEQYF.

The chain joins TRBV12-3 or TRBV12-4 to TRBJ1-1; the D call from TCRdb, TRBD1, cannot be confirmed without DNA. The CDR3 is 17 amino acids. CDR3 sequence: CASTTLGAGPVGTEAFF.

The chain employs TRBV7-9 and TRBJ1-1. This CDR3 has 13 amino acids. Germline CDR1 is SEHNR and CDR2 is FQNEAQ (reference sequence). The CDR3 reads CASLKILNTEAFF.

The rearrangement links TRBV20-1 to TRBJ1-4; the D gene TCRdb calls, TRBD1, cannot be checked with no DNA. The germline gives CDR1 DFQATT, CDR2 SNEGSKA (reference sequence). The CDR3 covers 14 residues. The CDR3 spells CSARKTGMSEKLFF.

The chain combines TRBV5-4 with TRBJ2-2; TCRdb names TRBD1, which stays unverified in the absence of DNA. The V gene's germline CDR1 is SGHNT and CDR2 YYREEE (reference sequence). This CDR3 is built from 16 residues. CDR3 residues: CASRDPGGANTGELFF.

The chain uses TRBV5-1 and TRBJ1-6; TCRdb outputs TRBD1, but without DNA this stays unchecked. Germline CDR1 and CDR2: SGHRS and YFSETQ. CDR3 length: 15 residues. The CDR3 reads CASSFHRGEYSPLHF. The whole variable domain, remainder taken from reference TRBV5-1 and TRBJ1-6, is KAGVTQTPRYLIKTRGQQVTLSCSPISGHRSVSWYQQTPGQGLQFLFEYFSETQRNKGNFPGRFSGRQFSNSRSEMNVSTLELGDSALYLCASSFHRGEYSPLHFGNGTRLTVT.

The CDR3 spells CATSVSGTGEETQYF. The chain recombines TRBV24-1 with TRBJ2-5; TCRdb's D gene call, TRBD1, goes unchecked for lack of DNA. Germline assignment: CDR1 KGHDR and CDR2 SFDVKD. CDR3 length: 15 residues.

The gene calls are TRBV30 and TRBJ1-5. Per germline, CDR1 GTSNPN and CDR2 SVGIG (reference sequence). The CDR3 is made up of 13 amino acids. CDR3: CAWSSASGQPQHF.

In terms of frequency, this clonotype is medium-sized. This chain connects TRBV5-1 to TRBJ1-2; TCRdb selects TRBD1, and the lack of DNA leaves this call unchecked. This CDR3 is 13 amino acids long. Germline lookup yields CDR1 SGHRS and CDR2 YFSETQ. This CDR3 is CASSFRQGHGYTF.

V and J are TRBV29-1 and TRBJ1-2. The CDR3 covers 12 residues. Germline V gene data show CDR1 as SQVTM and CDR2 as ANQGSEA. CDR3 protein: CSVEPGPYGYTF.